A single sample gave rise to the 19 T cell receptor beta chains below, sequenced in a study of monozygotic twins with inflammatory bowel disease (dated by TCRdb to about 2019). The library was built by means of 5' RACE. Sequencing was performed on an Illumina HiSeq 2500. TCRdb reprocessed the reads, and each CDR3 protein sequence is entered once, without DNA. The data table for this sample lists approximately 330,000 distinct CDR3 sequences. The ten largest clones take up under 2.5% of the sample. The sample was blood. These receptors all come from a human donor with ulcerative colitis or Crohn's disease, or a healthy co-twin of an affected twin (not recorded which).

The chain is built from TRBV6-5 and TRBJ1-3; the D call from TCRdb, TRBD1, cannot be confirmed without DNA. The germline V gene encodes CDR1 MNHEY and CDR2 SVGAGI. The CDR3 has 15 residues. The CDR3 spells CASSYAAPSGNTIYF.

The rearrangement uses TRBV20-1 and TRBJ2-2; TCRdb picks TRBD1, but there is no DNA to check that call. Germline loops: CDR1 DFQATT, CDR2 SNEGSKA (reference sequence). The length of the CDR3 is 13 residues. The CDR3 loop reads CSAQGAHTGELFF.

This chain uses TRBV6-6 with TRBJ1-2; TCRdb gives TRBD1 as the D gene, but with no DNA this cannot be confirmed. The CDR3 has 14 amino acids. Germline-derived CDR1 and CDR2 are MNHNY and SVGAGI (reference sequence). This CDR3 is CASSYQTGNYGYTF.

This rearrangement joins TRBV7-9 to TRBJ1-2. Germline CDR1 SEHNR, CDR2 FQNEAQ (reference sequence). The CDR3 is 13 amino acids. Here the CDR3 reads CASSFLRVGGYTF.

This sequence joins TRBV20-1 and TRBJ2-3; the TCRdb call, TRBD1, lacks DNA for checking. Germline V gene lookup returns CDR1 DFQATT and CDR2 SNEGSKA (reference sequence). The CDR3 length is 17 residues. The CDR3: CSARGIRTGGSTDTQYF.

V usage is TRBV7-9 and J usage is TRBJ1-1; TCRdb outputs TRBD1, but without DNA this stays unchecked. The CDR3 consists of 16 residues. The germline V gene has CDR1 SEHNR and CDR2 FQNEAQ (reference sequence). CDR3 loop: CASSRDRITMNTEAFF.

The chain employs TRBV28 and TRBJ1-4. The germline CDR1 and CDR2 sequences are MDHEN and SYDVKM. The CDR3 is made up of 14 amino acids. CDR3: CASTLTATNEKLFF.

This chain links TRBV3-1 with TRBJ2-7; with no DNA, the TCRdb D assignment of TRBD1 cannot be verified. Germline values: CDR1 LGHDT, CDR2 YNNKEL (reference sequence). The CDR3 consists of 14 residues. The CDR3 here is CASSQTQGDYEQYF.

V gene TRBV20-1 combines with J gene TRBJ2-1; as DNA is missing, the TRBD1 call by TCRdb cannot be tested. The germline V gene encodes CDR1 DFQATT and CDR2 SNEGSKA (reference sequence). The CDR3 is 14 amino acids. CDR3 region: CSATRATGSNEQFF.

The chain employs TRBV6-5 and TRBJ2-3. Germline assignment: CDR1 MNHEY and CDR2 SVGAGI. CDR3 length equals 14 residues. CDR3 in amino acids: CASSYYTSTDTQYF.

This chain links TRBV29-1 with TRBJ2-3; TCRdb reports TRBD2, a call that lacks DNA to check it against. CDR3 length equals 15 residues. CDR1 is SQVTM, CDR2 ANQGSEA, per germline. This CDR3 is CSVATSGSSGDTQYF.

The chain joins TRBV7-2 to TRBJ2-4; TCRdb's D call, TRBD2, is unchecked because there is no DNA. The CDR3 length is 15 residues. The germline V gene encodes CDR1 SGHTA and CDR2 FQGNSA. This chain's CDR3 is CASSPWTSGGGIQYF.

The chain couples TRBV12-3 or TRBV12-4 to TRBJ2-5; absent DNA, TCRdb's TRBD1 call cannot be checked. The CDR3 loop spans 14 amino acids. The chain's CDR3 is CASSPSTGTETQYF.

The chain combines TRBV6-2 or TRBV6-3 with TRBJ2-6; TCRdb proposes TRBD1, but this gene call is untestable without DNA. The V gene's germline CDR1 is MNHEY and CDR2 SVGEGT. CDR3 size: 15 residues. The CDR3 spells CASSRDRAGANVLTF.

CDR3 protein: CSVDRQGEETQYF. The J gene is TRBJ2-5, the V gene TRBV29-1; as DNA is missing, the TRBD1 call by TCRdb cannot be tested. Germline CDR1 reads SQVTM; CDR2 reads ANQGSEA. The CDR3 length is 13 residues.

This chain uses TRBV5-6 with TRBJ1-2. The CDR3 contains 13 residues. Germline-derived CDR1 and CDR2 are SGHDT and YYEEEE. The chain's CDR3 is CASTLDRSYGYTF.

This rearrangement joins TRBV27 to TRBJ2-2; the TRBD1 assignment by TCRdb is unverifiable without DNA. CDR1 is MNHEY and CDR2 is SMNVEV in the germline V gene (reference sequence). The CDR3 length is 16 residues. The CDR3 region is CASSLSTTTGRPKLFF.

V is TRBV10-3 and J is TRBJ2-1; TCRdb calls TRBD1, which cannot be checked without DNA. This CDR3 contains 12 residues. From germline, CDR1 is ENHRY and CDR2 SYGVKD. The CDR3 reads CAISSGNNEQFF.

The chain recombines TRBV5-4 with TRBJ2-7; as DNA is missing, the TRBD1 call by TCRdb cannot be tested. Germline V CDR1 and CDR2: SGHNT, YYREEE (reference sequence). The length of the CDR3 is 12 residues. The CDR3 sequence: CASSRTGEGQYF.